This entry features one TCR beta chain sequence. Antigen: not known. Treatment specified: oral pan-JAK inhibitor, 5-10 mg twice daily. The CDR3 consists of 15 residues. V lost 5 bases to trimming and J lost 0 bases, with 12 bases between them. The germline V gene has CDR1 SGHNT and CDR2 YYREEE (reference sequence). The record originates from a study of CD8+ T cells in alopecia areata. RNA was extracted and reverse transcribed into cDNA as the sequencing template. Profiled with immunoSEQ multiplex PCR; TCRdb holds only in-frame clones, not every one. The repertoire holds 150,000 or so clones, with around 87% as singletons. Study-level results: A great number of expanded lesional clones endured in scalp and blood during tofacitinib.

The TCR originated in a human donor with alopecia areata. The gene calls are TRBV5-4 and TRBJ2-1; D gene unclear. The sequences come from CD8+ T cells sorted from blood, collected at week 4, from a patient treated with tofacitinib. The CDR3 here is CASSPDGSSYNEQFF. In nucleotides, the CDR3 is TGTGCCAGCAGTCCGGACGGCTCCTCCTACAATGAGCAGTTCTTC.